Reported below is one T cell receptor beta chain. Its target is not known. The sample belongs to a study of cytomegalovirus exposure and HLA in healthy donors. CDR1 and CDR2 (germline): SGHDT, YYEEEE. V lost 0 bases and J lost 1; bases outside the gene matches: 5. The CDR3 contains 17 residues. The PCR ran on 60 Vbeta and 13 Jbeta primers. Generated by immunoSEQ multiplex PCR, the TCRdb table keeps only in-frame clones and is missing some. Here the sample spans more than 130,000 clones, about 78% being singletons. The study, taken as a whole, reports: In a later analysis, a missense DCLRE1C variant was linked to TCR beta V- and J-gene trimming. In the analysis, some V segments, TRBV6-2 and TRBV6-3 included, were excluded as indistinguishable. Across donors, presence/absence analyses took sequencing depth to be roughly uniform.

The rearrangement uses TRBV5-6 and TRBJ1-5; 9 bases match TRBD1. The specimen was PBMCs. The sequence was collected from a male donor in good health and CMV-seronegative. The DNA of the CDR3 is TGTGCCAGCAGCTTGGGGACAGGGGTCGGGAGCAATCAGCCCCAGCATTTT. Translating gives CASSLGTGVGSNQPQHF.